The 7 T cell receptor beta chains below all came from one sample that was sequenced in a study of Tregs in tolerant kidney transplant recipients. Measured with immunoSEQ multiplex PCR; TCRdb has only the in-frame clones, and not every one. The sample consists of fewer than 100,000 clones, under 95% of them appearing once. The sample consisted of Tregs from blood, taken before the transplant. The receptors were sampled from a human donor who received a combined kidney and bone marrow transplant.

This chain links TRBV28 with TRBJ1-2; D gene unclear. Trimming pared 5 bases from V and 1 base from J, leaving 8 bases between. The CDR3 has 13 amino acids. CDR1 is MDHEN and CDR2 is SYDVKM in the germline V gene. As DNA, the CDR3 is TGTGCCAGCAGTCCGACTCTTAACTATGGCTACACCTTC. It encodes CASSPTLNYGYTF.

A single count supports this clone. The V gene is TRBV11-2, the J gene TRBJ2-7; 10 positions agree with TRBD2. CDR1 is SGHAT and CDR2 is FQNNGV in the germline V gene. With 0 bases clipped from V and 4 bases from J, the junction kept 6 bases outside the gene matches. The CDR3 consists of 16 residues. CDR3 in amino acids: CASSLDRLAGVYEQYF. For the CDR3, the DNA is TGTGCCAGCAGCTTAGATCGCCTAGCGGGAGTATACGAGCAGTACTTC. The full variable domain, its missing parts supplied by reference TRBV11-2 and TRBJ2-7, is EAGVAQSPRYKIIEKRQSVAFWCNPISGHATLYWYQQILGQGPKLLIQFQNNGVVDDSQLPKDRFSAERLKGVDSTLKIQPAKLEDSAVYLCASSLDRLAGVYEQYFGPGTRLTVT.

The rearrangement links TRBV7-2 to TRBJ2-5; the D gene could be TRBD1 or TRBD2 (5 bases each). CDR1 and CDR2 (germline): SGHTA, FQGNSA. V was cut by 5 bases and J by 5 bases, with 12 bases left in between. This CDR3 spans 13 amino acids. The CDR3 bases are TGTGCCAGCAGCCTCGGGACGGCGGAGACCCAGTACTTC. Encoded protein: CASSLGTAETQYF.

The V and J genes are TRBV4-1 and TRBJ1-4; D unresolved. CDR1 is MGHRA and CDR2 is YSYEKL in the germline V gene. This CDR3 comprises 12 residues. Trimming shortened V by 2 bases and J by 8 bases, and 6 bases separated the two germline ends. The CDR3: CASSQRAEKLFF. CDR3 sequence (DNA): TGCGCCAGCAGCCAACGGGCGGAAAAACTGTTTTTT.

Notes on this clone: This same CDR3 is encoded by further DNA sequences in the sample. The V and J genes are TRBV28 and TRBJ1-5; D is unclear. Trimming stripped 3 bases from V and 2 bases from J, with 11 bases between. From germline, CDR1 is MDHEN and CDR2 SYDVKM. CDR3 length: 15 amino acids. CDR3 region: CASSFLGYGNQPQHF. CDR3 DNA: TGTGCCAGCAGTTTCTTGGGGTATGGCAATCAGCCCCAGCATTTT.

The chain carries TRBV5-1 and TRBJ2-1; possibly TRBD2 for D (5 bases). Germline CDR1 and CDR2: SGHRS and YFSETQ. V lost 1 base, J lost 5 bases, and 16 bases lay in between. This CDR3 has 16 amino acids. CDR3 sequence: CASSLRRGSAHNEQFF. CDR3 in DNA: TGCGCCAGCAGCTTGCGGCGAGGGAGTGCCCACAATGAGCAGTTCTTC. Filled out from reference TRBV5-1 and TRBJ2-1, the complete variable domain reads KAGVTQTPRYLIKTRGQQVTLSCSPISGHRSVSWYQQTPGQGLQFLFEYFSETQRNKGNFPGRFSGRQFSNSRSEMNVSTLELGDSALYLCASSLRRGSAHNEQFFGPGTRLTVL.

This chain joins TRBV28 and TRBJ1-1; perhaps TRBD1 as D (6 bases). The CDR3 has 14 residues. The V gene's germline CDR1 is MDHEN and CDR2 SYDVKM. V was pared by 7 bases and J by 5 bases, with 17 bases between. The CDR3, as DNA: TGTGCCAGCACCCTTATTAGGGGGGTGACTGAAGCTTTCTTT. Amino acids: CASTLIRGVTEAFF.